This T cell receptor (beta chain) was retrieved from a study of tumor and adjacent non-tumor tissue in lung cancer. Study information: Samples averaged roughly 4.3 million productive TCRbeta reads each. Study results and caveats: Higher tumor TCR diversity was associated with shorter survival.

RNA was extracted from bulk tissue without any cell sorting. The normal lung tissue was taken more than 3 cm from the tumor edge. Three rounds of nested PCR, following a modified ARM-PCR protocol, produced the TCRbeta library. TCRdb reprocessed the multiplex PCR reads with MiXCR, giving one entry per CDR3 protein. The sample lists about 90,000 distinct CDR3 sequences; 65% to 80% were seen once. On this clonotype itself: The antigen remains undetermined. A much larger clone differs by one base, so this may be a read error.

Source material: distant non-tumor lung tissue. The sequence was obtained from a woman in her forties or fifties with non-small cell lung cancer.

The chain's CDR3 is CATRDKSINTEAFF. For the CDR3, the DNA is TGTGCCACTCGGGACAAGTCTATTAACACTGAAGCTTTCTTT. This chain joins TRBV19 and TRBJ1-1; D perhaps matches TRBD1 (6 bases). Per germline, CDR1 LNHDA and CDR2 SQIVND (reference sequence). This CDR3 has 14 residues. The germline V and J ends were trimmed by 10 bases and 2 bases, with 17 bases remaining between them.